The following is a TCR beta chain sequence with its context. In the authors' workflow: Estimation of nucleated cell counts relied on the amplification of reference gene primers. This table comes from immunoSEQ multiplex PCR, and its TCRdb copy is limited to in-frame clones, with some not included. V and J calls and clone size are those listed in that table; D and trimming were worked out from the DNA. The sample lists about 240,000 clones; roughly 85% were seen once. This entry belongs to a study of blood T cell repertoires in COVID-19. The CDR3 is 13 amino acids. Germline V gene data show CDR1 as MDHEN and CDR2 as SYDVKM. J gave up 7 bases and V 8 bases, and 7 bases lay outside the gene matches.

Sequencing was performed on peripheral blood. The sequence came from a young woman with acute or convalescent COVID-19. J is TRBJ1-2 and V is TRBV28; TRBD1 matches 10 bases. The CDR3 DNA is TGTGCCAGCCGGGGGGACAGGGGATTTGGCTACACCTTC. Translation: CASRGDRGFGYTF.